This T cell receptor beta chain was retrieved from a study of beta chain features in type 1 diabetes. Study context: Healthy donors, compared against patients, showed similar age, gender and cell yields.

This clone was detected only a few times. Its antigen is as yet unknown. Notes on the study in general: Shortening of TCRB CDR3s, moderate but significant, appeared in all four CD4+ subsets of Type 1 diabetes patients. Sequencing from cDNA could over-represent high-TCR-expressing cells.

The V gene end was trimmed by 0 bases and the J gene end by 7 bases; junction bases not matched to a gene: 6. The CDR3 spans 15 residues. CDR1 and CDR2 (germline): SGDLS, YYNGEE. Isolated RNA was reverse transcribed in full, so expressed TCRB transcripts were sequenced. Measured with immunoSEQ multiplex PCR; TCRdb has only the in-frame clones, and not every one. The table records about 330,000 clones, roughly 11% of them present only once. The V call is TRBV9, the J call TRBJ2-2, with 7 bases identical to TRBD2. The sequence was obtained from a woman aged 25-40 years in good health. Sample: naive CD4+ T cells from blood. CDR3 amino acids: CASSVVPGGGGELFF. DNA for the CDR3: TGTGCCAGCAGCGTAGTCCCGGGGGGAGGCGGGGAGCTGTTTTTT.